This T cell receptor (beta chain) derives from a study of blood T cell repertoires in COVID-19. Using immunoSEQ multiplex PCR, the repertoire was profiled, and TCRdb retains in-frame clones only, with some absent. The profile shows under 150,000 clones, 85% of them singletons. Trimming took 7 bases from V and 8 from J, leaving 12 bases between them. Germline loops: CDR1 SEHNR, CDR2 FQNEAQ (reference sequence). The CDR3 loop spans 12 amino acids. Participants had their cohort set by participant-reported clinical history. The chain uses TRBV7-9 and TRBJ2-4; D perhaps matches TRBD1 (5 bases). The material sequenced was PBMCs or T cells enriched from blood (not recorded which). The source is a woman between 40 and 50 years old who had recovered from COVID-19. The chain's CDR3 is CASKDPRDIQYF. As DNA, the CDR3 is TGTGCCAGCAAAGACCCCAGGGACATTCAGTACTTC.